This paragraph covers one TCR beta chain sequence. The antigen is unknown. CDR3 length: 13 amino acids. Germline-derived CDR1 and CDR2 are SGHRS and YFSETQ. V lost 4 bases, J lost 8 bases, and 10 bases lay in between. The data were obtained in a study of vaccination and CD4 T cells after COVID-19. Study outcomes and limitations: Relatively few convalescent patients were studied; early post-infection timepoints were not included.

Treatment: approximately 9-day PBMC culture with coronavirus spike peptide pools or control peptides (ViraFEST assay). Wells contained about 2 million PBMCs each, and these were cultured with roughly 10 IU/ml IL-2 and roughly 10 ug/ml peptide pools. The Oncomine TCR Beta short-read assay was applied to DNA of cultured CD4+ T cells. It was from cultured CD4+ T cells that genomic DNA was extracted. TCRdb recomputed calls from the PCR reads with MiXCR, one row per CDR3 protein. Here the sample spans several thousand distinct CDR3 sequences, approximately 55% being singletons. V gene TRBV5-1 combines with J gene TRBJ1-6; no definite D call. Sample: CD4+ T cells from blood, cultured in vitro. This receptor was taken from a human donor who had recovered from COVID-19. CDR3 DNA sequence: TGCGCCAGCAGCCCCTCGAGGGATTCACCCCTCCACTTT. It yields the protein CASSPSRDSPLHF.